This T cell receptor (beta chain) was recorded in a study of blood T cell repertoires in COVID-19. The CDR3 length is 14 residues. V was shortened by 8 bases and J by 2 bases, with 13 bases between the two germline ends. Per germline, CDR1 SGHNT and CDR2 YENEEA. The protocol was immunoSEQ multiplex PCR, while the TCRdb copy is restricted to in-frame clones and leaves out a portion. The sample contains some 490,000 clones, roughly 88% of which appear only once. This clone has ten or more counts. The sequenced sample consisted of peripheral blood. The chain is built from TRBV11-3 and TRBJ2-1; a weak D match, TRBD2 (5 bases). This receptor was obtained from a human donor in a cohort sampled during active COVID-19. The CDR3 region is CASPGGVPYNEQFF. CDR3 in DNA: TGTGCCAGCCCTGGAGGAGTCCCCTACAATGAGCAGTTCTTC.